Each of the 27 T cell receptor beta chains below was sequenced from the same sample in a study of blood T cell repertoires in COVID-19. Here immunoSEQ multiplex PCR was the method, and the copy in TCRdb shows in-frame clones only, minus some. The sample lists 250,000 to 350,000 clones, about nine tenths occurring once. Sequencing was performed on peripheral blood. Receptors originate from a woman aged 45-65 years who had recovered from COVID-19.

J is TRBJ2-1 and V is TRBV2; 9 bases line up with TRBD2. V trimming: 6 bases; J trimming: 0 bases; junction bases outside the gene matches: 9. Germline-derived CDR1 and CDR2 are SNHLY and FYNNEI. This CDR3 spans 17 amino acids. The DNA for the CDR3 is TGTGCCAGCAGCGTCCTTCTAGCGGGGTACTCCTACAATGAGCAGTTCTTC. Protein: CASSVLLAGYSYNEQFF.

This clone was seen a single time. The J gene is TRBJ2-5, the V gene TRBV28; D may be TRBD2 (7 bases). Trimming removed 6 bases at V and 5 bases at J, with 16 bases between. Germline V CDR1 and CDR2: MDHEN, SYDVKM. CDR3 size: 14 residues. CDR3 DNA: TGTGCCAGCAGCTCCCTTGGGGGGGCCGAGACCCAGTACTTC. Residues: CASSSLGGAETQYF. The entire variable domain, with the rest obtained from reference TRBV28 and TRBJ2-5, is as follows: DVKVTQSSRYLVKRTGEKVFLECVQDMDHENMFWYRQDPGLGLRLIYFSYDVKMKEKGDIPEGYSVSREKKERFSLILESASTNQTSMYLCASSSLGGAETQYFGPGTRLLVL.

This clone was counted once. V gene TRBV11-2 combines with J gene TRBJ1-5; maybe TRBD1 (5 bases). The CDR3 is 14 residues long. Germline V gene sequence: CDR1 SGHAT, CDR2 FQNNGV. The V gene lost 0 bases and the J gene lost 5 bases, with 8 bases spanning the gap. CDR3 DNA sequence: TGTGCCAGCAGCTTAGACGGGGGGGATCAGCCCCAGCATTTT. Its protein product is CASSLDGGDQPQHF.

This clone occurred many times. The V call is TRBV5-1, the J call TRBJ2-3; TRBD2 aligns across 10 bases. The CDR3 has 15 residues. The germline V gene has CDR1 SGHRS and CDR2 YFSETQ. The ends lost 5 bases at V and 6 bases at J; junction bases unmatched: 9. CDR3 protein: CASSSGLAEVDTQYF. In DNA, the CDR3 is TGCGCCAGCAGTTCAGGACTAGCGGAGGTGGATACGCAGTATTTT.

The CDR3 spells CASSQETSGKGEQFF. CDR3 coding DNA: TGTGCCAGCAGTCAGGAGACTAGCGGGAAGGGTGAGCAGTTCTTC. The chain has TRBV6-5 and TRBJ2-1; the match to TRBD2 covers 11 bases. Germline CDR1 MNHEY, CDR2 SVGAGI. This CDR3 comprises 15 residues. V gave up 5 bases and J gave up 9 bases; unmatched junction bases: 9.

The V call is TRBV7-2, the J call TRBJ1-2, with TRBD1 matching over 10 bases. This CDR3 is 15 amino acids long. Looked up from germline, CDR1 is SGHTA and CDR2 is FQGNSA. J was trimmed by 4 bases and V by 0 bases; bases with no gene match: 2. In DNA form, the CDR3 reads TGTGCCAGCAGCTTAGCGGGACAGGGGAGCTATGGCTACACCTTC. Translated: CASSLAGQGSYGYTF.

The chain employs TRBV4-1 and TRBJ1-3; the D is unclear. CDR3 size: 15 residues. V was clipped by 4 bases and J by 3 bases, with 13 bases between them. Germline values: CDR1 MGHRA, CDR2 YSYEKL. The CDR3 sequence: CASSRQDGGGNTIYF. The CDR3 DNA reads as TGCGCCAGCAGCCGCCAAGATGGAGGTGGAAACACCATATATTTT.

This clone was picked up a small number of times. The J gene is TRBJ2-7, the V gene TRBV27; possible D gene TRBD1, 6 bases. V was shortened by 4 bases and J by 3 bases, with 16 bases between the two germline ends. The germline CDR1 and CDR2 sequences are MNHEY and SMNVEV (reference sequence). The CDR3 covers 15 residues. CDR3 DNA sequence: TGTGCCAGCAGTTCCGGCCGGGTGACAGGCTACGAGCAGTACTTC. It translates to CASSSGRVTGYEQYF.

V gene TRBV5-1 combines with J gene TRBJ1-1, with D possibly matching TRBD1 (6 bases). The CDR3 has 15 amino acids. V gave up 3 bases and J gave up 3 bases, with 15 bases separating them. CDR1 and CDR2 from the germline V gene are SGHRS and YFSETQ. The CDR3 nucleotides read TGCGCCAGCAGCTGGGCAGGGGAGTCGTACACTGAAGCTTTCTTT. This sequence encodes CASSWAGESYTEAFF.

DNA of the CDR3: TGTGCCAGTTTTTTGTCTTCTAGGACAGGGGAGAGCGGCTACACCTTC. It specifies CASFLSSRTGESGYTF. The genes are TRBV2 and TRBJ1-2; 9 bases agree with TRBD1. Unmatched junction bases numbered 19, after V lost 9 bases and J lost 8 bases. CDR1 is SNHLY, CDR2 FYNNEI, per germline. The CDR3 loop spans 16 amino acids.

V is TRBV27 and J is TRBJ1-1; D is uncertain. V lost 6 bases, J lost 0 bases, and 11 bases lay in between. The CDR3 totals 14 residues. The germline V gene encodes CDR1 MNHEY and CDR2 SMNVEV (reference sequence). Here the CDR3 reads CASSPLGLNTEAFF. The CDR3 nucleotides are TGTGCCAGCAGCCCTCTGGGCCTGAACACTGAAGCTTTCTTT.

The genes are TRBV28 and TRBJ1-1, with D possibly matching TRBD1 (6 bases). CDR3 length: 12 amino acids. V dropped 5 bases and J dropped 5 bases, with 9 bases sitting between them. In germline, CDR1 is MDHEN, CDR2 SYDVKM. The DNA of the CDR3 is TGTGCCAGCAGTGCGGACAGTACTGAAGCTTTCTTT. It is translated as CASSADSTEAFF.

The rearrangement joins TRBV9 to TRBJ1-2; 7 bases map to TRBD1. The V gene end was trimmed by 3 bases and the J gene end by 2 bases; junction bases not matched to a gene: 10. The CDR3 spans 16 residues. Germline V gene sequence: CDR1 SGDLS, CDR2 YYNGEE. The CDR3 nucleotides read TGTGCCAGCAGCGCAGGGACAGCCGTCGTGAACTATGGCTACACCTTC. As protein: CASSAGTAVVNYGYTF.

The V call is TRBV3-1 (or the pseudogene TRBV3-2), the J call TRBJ2-7; 8 bases map to TRBD2. Germline V gene data show CDR1 as LGHDT and CDR2 as YNNKEL (reference sequence). With 4 bases clipped from V and 6 bases from J, the junction kept 8 bases outside the gene matches. CDR3 size: 14 residues. This CDR3 reads CASSLGGGYGEQYF. The CDR3 DNA follows: TGTGCCAGCAGCCTAGGCGGGGGGTACGGCGAGCAGTACTTC.

The chain has TRBV7-2 and TRBJ2-7, with 8 bases aligning to TRBD1. After removal of 5 bases from V and 5 bases from J, the junction contained 8 bases not matched to a gene. Germline assignment: CDR1 SGHTA and CDR2 FQGNSA. The CDR3 runs 14 residues. The CDR3 bases are TGTGCCAGCAGCAAAGACAGGGGTCGGGACGAGCAGTACTTC. Protein: CASSKDRGRDEQYF.

J is TRBJ1-1 and V is TRBV6-5; a possible D gene is TRBD1 (6 bases). CDR1 is MNHEY, CDR2 SVGAGI, per germline. The CDR3 extends over 13 amino acids. Trimming cost V 5 bases and J 4 bases, with 11 bases left between them. The CDR3 region is CASSTGTGTEAFF. Here the CDR3 DNA reads TGTGCCAGCAGTACAGGGACGGGCACTGAAGCTTTCTTT.

The chain combines TRBV6-1 with TRBJ2-7; 12 nucleotides align to TRBD1. The CDR3 extends over 17 amino acids. From germline, CDR1 is MNHNS and CDR2 SASEGT. V lost 3 bases to trimming and J lost 3 bases; unmatched junction nucleotides: 9. The CDR3 region is CASSDEGRDRGLYEQYF. In nucleotides, the CDR3 is TGTGCCAGCAGTGATGAGGGCCGGGACAGGGGGCTCTACGAGCAGTACTTC.

The chain recombines TRBV5-1 with TRBJ1-1; 9 nucleotides match TRBD1. V lost 3 bases, J lost 3 bases, and 6 bases stayed unmatched. This CDR3 is built from 15 residues. Germline CDR1 and CDR2: SGHRS and YFSETQ. For the CDR3, the DNA is TGCGCCAGCAGCTCCACGGACAGGGGAGACACTGAAGCTTTCTTT. It yields the protein CASSSTDRGDTEAFF.

The rearrangement uses TRBV4-2 and TRBJ1-5; D may be TRBD1 (5 bases). Trimming pared 1 base from V and 0 bases from J, leaving 10 bases between. The CDR3 is made up of 16 amino acids. Germline values: CDR1 LGHNA, CDR2 YNFKEQ. Here the CDR3 DNA reads TGTGCCAGCAGCCAAGGGGGGGGTGTTAGCAATCAGCCCCAGCATTTT. It codes for CASSQGGGVSNQPQHF.

The CDR3 sequence is CASSQGRDNSYEQYF. The CDR3 nucleotides read TGTGCCAGCAGCCAAGGCCGGGACAACTCCTACGAGCAGTACTTC. The chain uses TRBV14 and TRBJ2-7; TRBD1 might be the D (6 bases). CDR1 and CDR2 (germline): SGHDN, FVKESK. V lost 1 base, J lost 0 bases, and 10 bases lay in between. This CDR3 comprises 15 residues.

The gene calls are TRBV9 and TRBJ2-1; D unresolved. Germline loops: CDR1 SGDLS, CDR2 YYNGEE. The CDR3 consists of 11 residues. The germline V and J ends were trimmed by 0 bases and 15 bases, with 10 bases remaining between them. DNA for the CDR3: TGTGCCAGCAGCGTAGCGGGTCCGCTGTTCTTC. It codes for CASSVAGPLFF.

This chain joins TRBV7-2 and TRBJ2-1; a possible D gene is TRBD1 (8 bases). The CDR3 has 16 amino acids. Germline V gene data show CDR1 as SGHTA and CDR2 as FQGNSA. V was pared by 5 bases and J by 3 bases, with 17 bases between. Here the CDR3 reads CASSPDREGNYNEQFF. DNA for the CDR3: TGTGCCAGCAGCCCGGACAGGGAGGGCAACTACAATGAGCAGTTCTTC.

This sequence joins TRBV4-2 and TRBJ1-1, with 8 nucleotides matching TRBD1. V lost 4 bases to trimming and J lost 1 base; unmatched junction nucleotides: 5. Germline-derived CDR1 and CDR2 are LGHNA and YNFKEQ. There are 15 residues in the CDR3. CDR3 sequence: CASSLDRVSNTEAFF. As DNA, the CDR3 is TGTGCCAGCAGCCTGGACAGGGTCTCGAACACTGAAGCTTTCTTT.

This rearrangement joins TRBV4-3 to TRBJ1-4; D is possibly TRBD1 (5 bases). Germline values: CDR1 LGHNA, CDR2 YSLEER. The CDR3 is 16 residues long. The V and J ends lost 0 bases and 4 bases respectively, with 12 bases between them. The CDR3 is CASSQDLGGGNEKLFF. CDR3 sequence (DNA): TGCGCCAGCAGCCAAGATCTCGGGGGGGGTAATGAAAAACTGTTTTTT.

Worth noting for this clone: A much larger clone lies a single base off, so this may be a read error. The J gene is TRBJ1-1, the V gene TRBV6-1; unclear D gene. The CDR3 extends over 13 amino acids. Germline lookup yields CDR1 MNHNS and CDR2 SASEGT. CDR3 sequence reads: CASSDDINTEAFF. The CDR3 bases are TGTGCCAGTAGTGATGACATTAACACTGAAGCTTTCTTT.

This clone has only a few counts. J is TRBJ2-3 and V is TRBV27, with D tentatively TRBD2 (6 bases). The CDR3 totals 14 residues. Trimming removed 0 bases from V and 6 bases from J, with 10 bases in between. The germline gives CDR1 MNHEY, CDR2 SMNVEV (reference sequence). The CDR3, as DNA: TGTGCCAGCAGTTTATCGGAGGGGCGGGATACGCAGTATTTT. Translation: CASSLSEGRDTQYF.

The chain combines TRBV6-5 with TRBJ1-2; a possible D gene is TRBD1 (5 bases). Germline CDR1 MNHEY, CDR2 SVGAGI. The V gene lost 7 bases and the J gene lost 4 bases, with 13 bases spanning the gap. The CDR3 runs 13 residues. In DNA, the CDR3 is TGTGCCAGCACGGGCGGGGGTGGCTATGGCTACACCTTC. This codes for CASTGGGGYGYTF.